These 27 T cell receptor beta chains came from one sample sequenced in a study of blood T cell repertoires in COVID-19. Data came from immunoSEQ multiplex PCR; TCRdb stores just in-frame clones and leaves some out. The sample contains around 150,000 clones, roughly 84% of which appear only once. The sample consisted of peripheral blood. The receptor set was obtained from a woman aged 55-70 years with COVID-19, enrolled during active disease.

This chain connects TRBV7-2 to TRBJ2-5, with a tentative D call TRBD2 (6 bases). The CDR3 contains 14 residues. The germline V gene has CDR1 SGHTA and CDR2 FQGNSA. With 2 bases removed from V and 2 bases from J, the gap between germline ends came to 9 bases. CDR3 DNA sequence: TGTGCCAGCAGCTTAATCGCGGGGCAAGAGACCCAGTACTTC. Its translation is CASSLIAGQETQYF.

The gene calls are TRBV27 and TRBJ2-1, with D perhaps matching TRBD2 (6 bases). The CDR3 length is 14 residues. Germline assignment: CDR1 MNHEY and CDR2 SMNVEV (reference sequence). V was shortened by 5 bases and J by 4 bases, with 12 bases between the two germline ends. CDR3 sequence (DNA): TGTGCCAGCAGTGCCTCTAGCGTGTACAATGAGCAGTTCTTC. Translated, it gives CASSASSVYNEQFF.

V and J are TRBV3-1 (or the pseudogene TRBV3-2) and TRBJ1-2, with D unresolved. Trimming stripped 3 bases from V and 6 bases from J, with 11 bases between. Germline CDR1 is LGHDT and CDR2 is YNNKEL (reference sequence). This CDR3 spans 13 amino acids. The CDR3 reads CASSHLRPDGYTF. The CDR3 DNA reads TGTGCCAGCAGCCACCTCAGGCCAGATGGCTACACCTTC.

J is TRBJ1-5 and V is TRBV29-1, with a tentative D call TRBD1 (5 bases). This CDR3 has 13 amino acids. Germline V lookup: CDR1 SQVTM, CDR2 ANQGSEA. V lost 0 bases to trimming and J lost 5 bases, with 8 bases between them. The CDR3 reads CSVEDKGDQPQHF. The DNA of the CDR3 is TGCAGCGTTGAAGACAAAGGGGATCAGCCCCAGCATTTT. The whole variable domain, filled in from reference TRBV29-1 and TRBJ1-5, reads SAVISQKPSRDICQRGTSLTIQCQVDSQVTMMFWYRQQPGQSLTLIATANQGSEATYESGFVIDKFPISRPNLTFSTLTVSNMSPEDSSIYLCSVEDKGDQPQHFGDGTRLSIL.

The chain has TRBV5-1 and TRBJ1-1; the match to TRBD1 covers 9 bases. CDR1 is SGHRS and CDR2 is YFSETQ in the germline V gene. V dropped 4 bases and J dropped 5; count of bases not matched to a gene: 21. The CDR3 totals 19 residues. The CDR3, as DNA: TGCGCCAGCAGCAGCCCAGGCTCAACCGGGACAGGGCCGGGAACTGAAGCTTTCTTT. Protein product: CASSSPGSTGTGPGTEAFF.

V is TRBV19 and J is TRBJ2-3, with D tentatively TRBD2 (7 bases). CDR1 and CDR2 from the germline V gene are LNHDA and SQIVND (reference sequence). The CDR3 is 13 amino acids. V shed 5 bases and J shed 7 bases, with 13 bases lying between them. The CDR3 DNA reads TGTGCCAGTAGTCGAGGGGGGGCAAATACGCAGTATTTT. It is translated as CASSRGGANTQYF.

The J gene is TRBJ1-4, the V gene TRBV18, with D tentatively TRBD1 (5 bases). V dropped 4 bases and J dropped 8 bases, with 14 bases sitting between them. Per germline, CDR1 KGHSH and CDR2 LQKENI. CDR3 size: 14 residues. The chain's CDR3 is CASSRRRDREKLFF. In DNA form, the CDR3 reads TGTGCCAGCTCACGTCGCAGGGATAGAGAAAAACTGTTTTTT. Full variable domain (missing parts from reference TRBV18 and TRBJ1-4): NAGVMQNPRHLVRRRGQEARLRCSPMKGHSHVYWYRQLPEEGLKFMVYLQKENIIDESGMPKERFSAEFPKEGPSILRIQQVVRGDSAAYFCASSRRRDREKLFFGSGTQLSVL.

The chain carries TRBV6-5 and TRBJ1-1; D is uncertain. CDR3 size: 14 residues. CDR1 MNHEY and CDR2 SVGAGI come from the germline V gene. Trimming pared 4 bases from V and 1 base from J, leaving 10 bases between. The CDR3 bases are TGTGCCAGCAGTTCAAGACAAACGAACACTGAAGCTTTCTTT. Encoded protein: CASSSRQTNTEAFF.

This rearrangement joins TRBV5-6 to TRBJ1-5; D possibly corresponds to TRBD1 (6 bases). V was trimmed by 0 bases and J by 5 bases, leaving 9 bases between them. Looked up from germline, CDR1 is SGHDT and CDR2 is YYEEEE. The CDR3 totals 14 residues. In DNA, the CDR3 is TGTGCCAGCAGCTTGGGACAGGCCTATCAGCCCCAGCATTTT. It codes for CASSLGQAYQPQHF.

The chain has TRBV19 and TRBJ2-2; TRBD1 aligns across 8 bases. Germline V gene lookup returns CDR1 LNHDA and CDR2 SQIVND (reference sequence). Germline trimming cut 10 bases from V and 0 bases from J; bases unmatched to any gene: 10. CDR3 length equals 16 residues. The DNA for the CDR3 is TGTGCCACCCTGGACAGGGCCCTCGCGAACACCGGGGAGCTGTTTTTT. Amino acid sequence: CATLDRALANTGELFF.

This clone was observed once. The chain couples TRBV9 to TRBJ2-5; maybe TRBD2 (6 bases). Looked up from germline, CDR1 is SGDLS and CDR2 is YYNGEE. The CDR3 contains 14 residues. V dropped 0 bases and J dropped 5 bases, with 11 bases sitting between them. The CDR3 here is CASSVDLGGETQYF. CDR3 bases: TGTGCCAGCAGCGTAGATCTTGGGGGGGAGACCCAGTACTTC.

The gene calls are TRBV6-4 and TRBJ1-3, with unresolved D. CDR3 length: 11 amino acids. Germline V gene lookup returns CDR1 MRHNA and CDR2 SNTAGT. The ends were cut back, 7 bases at V and 4 bases at J, with 5 bases in the middle. CDR3 DNA sequence: TGTGCCAGCACCCCGGGAAACACCATATATTTT. Its protein product is CASTPGNTIYF.

The V call is TRBV18, the J call TRBJ2-3; 9 nucleotides line up with TRBD1. The trim removed 3 bases at V and 4 bases at J, leaving 5 bases unmatched. This CDR3 comprises 15 residues. Germline V lookup: CDR1 KGHSH, CDR2 LQKENI. CDR3 amino acids: CASSPGQGGADTQYF. The CDR3 nucleotides read TGTGCCAGCTCACCGGGACAGGGTGGGGCAGATACGCAGTATTTT.

The genes are TRBV19 and TRBJ1-1, with TRBD1 as a possible D gene (5 bases). This CDR3 has 14 residues. V lost 6 bases to trimming and J lost 1 base, with 12 bases between them. The germline gives CDR1 LNHDA, CDR2 SQIVND (reference sequence). The CDR3 region has the DNA TGTGCCAGTAGCACGCGGGGCTCGAACACTGAAGCTTTCTTT. Its protein is CASSTRGSNTEAFF.

The chain recombines TRBV3-1 (or the pseudogene TRBV3-2) with TRBJ1-1; possible D gene TRBD1, 5 bases. The germline V and J ends were trimmed by 0 bases and 0 bases, with 11 bases remaining between them. The V gene's germline CDR1 is LGHDT and CDR2 YNNKEL (reference sequence). CDR3 size: 16 residues. The CDR3 bases are TGTGCCAGCAGCCAAGATTCCGGGGGATTGAACACTGAAGCTTTCTTT. It translates to CASSQDSGGLNTEAFF.

The chain recombines TRBV7-9 with TRBJ1-1, with D unclear. This CDR3 spans 15 amino acids. V was trimmed by 0 bases and J by 0 bases, leaving 8 bases between them. The germline V gene encodes CDR1 SEHNR and CDR2 FQNEAQ (reference sequence). The CDR3 loop reads CASSLAGGLNTEAFF. The CDR3 coding sequence is TGTGCCAGCAGCTTAGCCGGAGGTTTGAACACTGAAGCTTTCTTT.

The chain employs TRBV28 and TRBJ2-7, with D perhaps matching TRBD1 (6 bases). V shed 1 base and J shed 3 bases, with 7 bases lying between them. There are 13 residues in the CDR3. Germline loops: CDR1 MDHEN, CDR2 SYDVKM. The CDR3 bases are TGTGCCAGCAGTTTATCACAGGGCTACGAGCAGTACGTC. It encodes CASSLSQGYEQYV.

This rearrangement joins TRBV7-3 to TRBJ2-1; 9 nucleotides line up with TRBD2. The ends lost 4 bases at V and 7 bases at J; junction bases unmatched: 5. The CDR3 contains 14 residues. Germline values: CDR1 SGHTA, CDR2 FQGTGA. This chain's CDR3 is CASSSRSGGNEQFF. CDR3 sequence (DNA): TGTGCCAGCAGCTCGAGAAGCGGGGGGAATGAGCAGTTCTTC.

The chain combines TRBV30 with TRBJ1-2; weak D call: TRBD1 (6 bases). Trimming took 0 bases from V and 6 from J, leaving 14 bases between them. The CDR3 loop spans 14 amino acids. Per the germline V gene, CDR1 is GTSNPN and CDR2 is SVGIG (reference sequence). The CDR3 region has the DNA TGTGCCTGGAGTGTACGGGGACAAGGGAATGGCTACACCTTC. Its translation: CAWSVRGQGNGYTF.

This chain joins TRBV18 and TRBJ2-1; 10 bases fit TRBD2. The germline V gene encodes CDR1 KGHSH and CDR2 LQKENI. This CDR3 spans 19 amino acids. The ends lost 3 bases at V and 3 bases at J; junction bases unmatched: 14. The CDR3 DNA reads TGTGCCAGCTCACCGCGGGACGGAACCCTAGCGGGGGACTACAATGAGCAGTTCTTC. It translates to CASSPRDGTLAGDYNEQFF.

J is TRBJ1-6 and V is TRBV11-1; 7 nucleotides align to TRBD1. V gave up 5 bases and J gave up 10 bases; unmatched junction bases: 8. Germline V CDR1 and CDR2: SGHAT, FQDESV (reference sequence). The CDR3 extends over 14 amino acids. The CDR3 bases are TGTGCCAGCAGCACAGACAGGGTGAACTCACCCCTCCACTTT. This encodes CASSTDRVNSPLHF. Full variable domain (outside the CDR3, taken from reference TRBV11-1 and TRBJ1-6): EAEVAQSPRYKITEKSQAVAFWCDPISGHATLYWYRQILGQGPELLVQFQDESVVDDSQLPKDRFSAERLKGVDSTLKIQPAELGDSAMYLCASSTDRVNSPLHFGNGTRLTVT.

The gene calls are TRBV6-5 and TRBJ1-1; 7 nucleotides agree with TRBD1. V was pared by 4 bases and J by 0 bases, with 5 bases of the junction left unmatched. The CDR3 length is 15 residues. Germline-derived CDR1 and CDR2 are MNHEY and SVGAGI. In DNA form, the CDR3 reads TGTGCCAGCAGTTCGGACAGGATTATGAACACTGAAGCTTTCTTT. This gives the protein CASSSDRIMNTEAFF.

In its sample, this clone was seen once. The V gene is TRBV18, the J gene TRBJ1-2; perhaps TRBD1 as D (6 bases). Trimming pared 3 bases from V and 8 bases from J, leaving 16 bases between. The CDR3 sequence is 14 residues long. Per germline, CDR1 KGHSH and CDR2 LQKENI. The chain's CDR3 is CASSPRQEEYGYTF. CDR3 nucleotides: TGTGCCAGCTCACCCCGACAGGAAGAGTACGGCTACACCTTC.

The chain is built from TRBV9 and TRBJ1-2, with D possibly being TRBD1 (6 bases). V lost 3 bases to trimming and J lost 4 bases, with 13 bases between them. Germline CDR1 reads SGDLS; CDR2 reads YYNGEE. CDR3 length: 14 residues. DNA for the CDR3: TGTGCCAGCAGCGCGCAAACAGGGTTCTATGGCTACACCTTC. It encodes CASSAQTGFYGYTF.

J is TRBJ2-4 and V is TRBV19; 8 bases are a match to TRBD2. The CDR3 has 17 amino acids. Looked up from germline, CDR1 is LNHDA and CDR2 is SQIVND (reference sequence). Trimming at V came to 6 bases and at J to 1 base, leaving 11 bases not matched to a gene. The CDR3 coding sequence is TGTGCCAGTAGCCGGGGGGGCCGTCTCCAGGCCAAAAACATTCAGTACTTC. Amino acids: CASSRGGRLQAKNIQYF.

This clone was recorded only once. The gene calls are TRBV14 and TRBJ2-3; 10 positions match TRBD2. This CDR3 region has 16 residues. Germline CDR1 SGHDN, CDR2 FVKESK. The junction had 6 bases not matched to a gene; V was cut back by 4 bases and J by 2 bases. The CDR3: CASSPSSGGITDTQYF. CDR3 bases: TGTGCCAGCAGCCCTTCTAGCGGGGGAATCACAGATACGCAGTATTTT. Supplemented by reference TRBV14 and TRBJ2-3, the full variable domain reads EAGVTQFPSHSVIEKGQTVTLRCDPISGHDNLYWYRRVMGKEIKFLLHFVKESKQDESGMPNNRFLAERTGGTYSTLKVQPAELEDSGVYFCASSPSSGGITDTQYFGPGTRLTVL.

This rearrangement joins TRBV5-1 to TRBJ1-6; TRBD1 matches 9 bases. The length of the CDR3 is 16 residues. Germline values: CDR1 SGHRS, CDR2 YFSETQ. V was pared by 5 bases and J by 3 bases, with 6 bases of the junction left unmatched. DNA for the CDR3: TGCGCCAGCAGGACCGGGACAGGGATCTATAATTCACCCCTCCACTTT. Translated: CASRTGTGIYNSPLHF. Complete variable domain (other parts from reference TRBV5-1 and TRBJ1-6): KAGVTQTPRYLIKTRGQQVTLSCSPISGHRSVSWYQQTPGQGLQFLFEYFSETQRNKGNFPGRFSGRQFSNSRSEMNVSTLELGDSALYLCASRTGTGIYNSPLHFGNGTRLTVT.